Listed below are T cell receptor beta chains from one sample, sequenced in a study of blood T cell repertoires in COVID-19. Clones were sequenced by immunoSEQ multiplex PCR, and TCRdb holds only the in-frame ones, with some missing. The sample yields 75,000 to 90,000 clones, approximately 86% seen once. The specimen sequenced was peripheral blood. These receptors came from an elderly man with active or convalescent COVID-19. Both conserved end residues are part of each CDR3. A D gene is named only where the DNA matches it firmly. Rows may omit the clone size; those that give it use once, few, many or a size class.

CDR3 DNA,CDR3 protein,J gene,D gene,V gene,clone size
TGCAGCGTTCTACTGAACACTGAAGCTTTCTTT,CSVLLNTEAFF,TRBJ1-1,-,TRBV29-1,-
TGTGCCAGCAGCGAAAGACAGGCGGACTATGGCTACACCTTC,CASSERQADYGYTF,TRBJ1-2,-,TRBV13,-
TGTGCCAGCAGTTTAAACAGGGGACTGAGCAATCAGCCCCAGCATTTT,CASSLNRGLSNQPQHF,TRBJ1-5,TRBD1,TRBV27,-
TGTGCCAGCAGTGAACAGGGTTTGGGCACTGAAGCTTTCTTT,CASSEQGLGTEAFF,TRBJ1-1,-,TRBV2,-
TGTGCCACCAGTGATTTGGAGTTTCAGCCCCAGCATTTT,CATSDLEFQPQHF,TRBJ1-5,-,TRBV24-1,-
TGTGCCAGCAGCCAACAGGGAATTACGGCTTTCTTT,CASSQQGITAFF,TRBJ1-1,-,TRBV14,-
TGTGCCAGTAGGCCTTTGGGGCAGGGAAACACTGAAGCTTTCTTT,CASRPLGQGNTEAFF,TRBJ1-1,-,TRBV19,-
TGTGCCAGTTCTCGCGGAAAGCGGACAGCCGGGACCTCTGGGGCCAACGTCCTGACTTTC,CASSRGKRTAGTSGANVLTF,TRBJ2-6,-,TRBV19,-
TGCGCCAGCAGCCAAGATCGCAGGGGCACAGATACGCAGTATTTT,CASSQDRRGTDTQYF,TRBJ2-3,-,TRBV4-1,-
TGCGCCAGCAGCTTGGGTGCCAGGCAATCCCAAGAGACCCAGTACTTC,CASSLGARQSQETQYF,TRBJ2-5,-,TRBV5-1,-
TGTGCCAGCAGCTTAGGCAGGGTAAAAGAGACCCAGTACTTC,CASSLGRVKETQYF,TRBJ2-5,-,TRBV11-1,-
TGTGCCAGCTCACCGGCGCCAGGGTTTCCTGGAAACACCATATATTTT,CASSPAPGFPGNTIYF,TRBJ1-3,-,TRBV18,-
TGTGCCAGTACCCCACAGGGTGCCCATTCACCCCTCCACTTT,CASTPQGAHSPLHF,TRBJ1-6,-,TRBV19,few
TGTGCCACCAGTGATTTAGGTAGCGGGAGGCCTTCCTACAATGAGCAGTTCTTC,CATSDLGSGRPSYNEQFF,TRBJ2-1,TRBD2,TRBV24-1,-
TGTGCCAGCAGAATACAGGGAGGGGGTGGCTACACCTTC,CASRIQGGGGYTF,TRBJ1-2,-,TRBV6-4,-
TGTGCCAGCAGCTCTAGCGGGGGGCTAGGGGAAGAGACCCAGTACTTC,CASSSSGGLGEETQYF,TRBJ2-5,TRBD2,TRBV7-2,-
TGCGCCAGCAGACTAGCCCCAGATACGCAGTATTTT,CASRLAPDTQYF,TRBJ2-3,-,TRBV5-1,-
TGTGCCAGCAGTGACTCTTGGGGGGACTATGGCTACACCTTC,CASSDSWGDYGYTF,TRBJ1-2,-,TRBV6-5,-
TGTGCCAGTAGGAATATAAGGGAGGCAGCACCTAACTATGGCTACACCTTC,CASRNIREAAPNYGYTF,TRBJ1-2,-,TRBV19,-
TGTGCCTGGAGGGGGAGCCTCAATGAAAAACTGTTTTTT,CAWRGSLNEKLFF,TRBJ1-4,-,TRBV30,-
TGTGCCAGCAGCCGGTCCGCCTCAGGGGGCGCGAACACTGAAGCTTTCTTT,CASSRSASGGANTEAFF,TRBJ1-1,TRBD1,TRBV3-1/TRBV3-2,-
TGTGCCAGTAGTGACAGAAAATTCAATGAGCAGTTCTTC,CASSDRKFNEQFF,TRBJ2-1,-,TRBV19,-
TGTGCCAGTAGTGGAACAAGGGGTTACGGTGAAGCTTTCTTT,CASSGTRGYGEAFF,TRBJ1-1,-,TRBV19,-
TGTGCCAGTTTGGACAGGGTTCAGGGCAATCAGCCCCAGCATTTT,CASLDRVQGNQPQHF,TRBJ1-5,TRBD1,TRBV19,few
TGTGCCTGGAGTTTCTCAGGGAACACTGAAGCTTTCTTT,CAWSFSGNTEAFF,TRBJ1-1,-,TRBV30,-
TGTGCCAGCTCACCAGAGATCGAAGAGACCCAGTACTTC,CASSPEIEETQYF,TRBJ2-5,-,TRBV18,-